This TCR beta chain was recovered during a study of T cells after yellow fever vaccination. With respect to this clonotype: Its antigen remains unidentified.

CDR1 and CDR2 (germline): ENHRY, SYGVKD. Trimming removed 3 bases at V and 6 bases at J, with 9 bases between. This CDR3 has 14 amino acids. Whole-study findings and limits: The booster response re-showed most primary clones: approximately 95% CD4, more than 80% CD8.

TCRdb re-analysed the 5' RACE reads in MiXCR, keeping a single row per CDR3 protein. The sample includes over 110,000 distinct CDR3 sequences, around 7.7% of them seen just once. The starting material was CD4+ T cells sorted from PBMCs, obtained 5 days after the yellow fever booster vaccination. The rearrangement uses TRBV10-3 and TRBJ1-6; D uncertain. This receptor was obtained from a man aged 25 to 40 who received the YFV17D yellow fever vaccine. For the CDR3, the DNA is TGTGCCATCAGTGATCAACATTCTAATTCACCCCTCCACTTT. It is translated as CAISDQHSNSPLHF.